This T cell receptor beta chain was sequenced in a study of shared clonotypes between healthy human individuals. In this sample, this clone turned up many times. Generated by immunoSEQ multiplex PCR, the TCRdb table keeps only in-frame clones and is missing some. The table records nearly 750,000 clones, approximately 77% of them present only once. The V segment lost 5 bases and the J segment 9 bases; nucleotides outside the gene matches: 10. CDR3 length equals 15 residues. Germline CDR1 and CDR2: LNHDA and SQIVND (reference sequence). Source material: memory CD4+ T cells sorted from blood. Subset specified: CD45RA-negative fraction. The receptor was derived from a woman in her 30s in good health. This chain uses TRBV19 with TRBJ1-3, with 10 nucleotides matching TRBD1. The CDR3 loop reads CASSPIDRDRGTIYF. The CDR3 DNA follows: TGTGCCAGTAGTCCCATCGACAGGGACAGGGGCACCATATATTTT.